Listed below are T cell receptor beta chains from one sample, sequenced in a study of beta chain features in type 1 diabetes. Sequenced by immunoSEQ multiplex PCR; TCRdb stores in-frame clones only, minus some. The data show fewer than 450,000 clones, roughly 14% seen once. Material for sequencing was naive CD4+ T cells from blood. These receptors originate from a woman between 18 and 30 years old with type 1 diabetes. Both conserved end residues are trimmed from each CDR3.

>TRBJ2-1|TRBV19
ASSTTSGSYNEQF
>TRBJ2-3|TRBV5-1
ASSADWPDTQY
>TRBJ2-2|TRBV7-9
ASSQRLADTGELF
>TRBJ1-4|TRBV9
ASSVVDRSLPGEKLF
>TRBJ1-2|TRBV29-1
SVGTGGVYGYT
>TRBJ1-2|TRBV11-2
ASRLTGLSGYGYT
>TRBJ1-1|TRBV10-3
AISLTDRNTEAF
>TRBJ2-1|TRBV28
ASSTGQRNNEQF
>TRBJ2-1|TRBV7-9
ASSPNSGNPYNEQF
>TRBJ2-6|TRBV5-6
ASSRLAGALSSGANVLT
>TRBJ2-3|TRBV9
ASSVLEGGTDTQY
>TRBJ1-1|TRBV7-2
ASSLRQANANTEAF
>TRBJ2-6|TRBV7-2
ASNLLPVGANVLT
>TRBJ2-2|TRBV14
ASSQVWGPGELF
>TRBJ1-5|TRBV6-1
ASTELPGHNQPQH
>TRBJ1-1|TRBV4-1
ASSQEDRTVNGAEAF
>TRBJ2-5|TRBV7-9
ASTKGNRAETQY
>TRBJ2-7|TRBV6-1
ASTPGGGYEQY
>TRBJ2-5|TRBV28
ASSLSGTGPGGTQY
>TRBJ2-3|TRBV29-1
SDRLSTDTQY
>TRBJ1-2|TRBV6-1
ASSEVYSGSYT
>TRBJ1-2|TRBV5-4
ASSKRDYGYT
>TRBJ2-3|TRBV2
ASSGVAGGPDTQY
>TRBJ2-1|TRBV4-2
ASSQEPGLGSDEQF
>TRBJ2-4|TRBV6-5
ASTPTGRNIQY
>TRBJ1-2|TRBV7-9
ASSFDAGNYGYT